The text below deals with one T cell receptor beta chain. As yet, its antigen is unknown. The data derive from a study of T-cell reconstitution after alpha-beta-depleted transplantation in children. General study results and limits: Recipient T cells and thymic progenitors that survived were the source of the high TCRbeta diversity seen at day 60 in some patients. After one year, T-cell counts and TCRbeta diversity mostly came from new T cells. As was reported, about two months after transplant, alpha-beta T cells came from several hundred expanded graft clones.

For TCRbeta, the library was prepared with unique molecular identifiers. TCRdb redid the calling of the PCR reads with MiXCR, one entry per CDR3 protein. The sample gives about 980,000 distinct CDR3 sequences, under 30% of which show up once; about 28% is in the top ten. The sequence came from a boy younger than two who had a stem cell transplant for SCID, so the T cells may come from the graft donor. Here the sequenced sample was PBMCs, mostly from graft donor cells, taken 360 days after TCRalphabeta/CD19-depleted stem cell transplant.

CDR3 region: CSAREPPRKNTEAFF. CDR3 nucleotide sequence: TGCAGTGCTAGAGAACCCCCTAGAAAAAACACTGAAGCTTTCTTT. The rearrangement joins TRBV20-1 to TRBJ1-1, with unresolved D. The V and J ends lost 0 bases and 2 bases respectively, with 13 bases between them. Germline lookup yields CDR1 DFQATT and CDR2 SNEGSKA (reference sequence). CDR3 length: 15 amino acids.